This entry features one TCR beta chain sequence. These data originate in a study of blood T cell repertoires in COVID-19. Overall study: From the United States, Italy and Spain came samples of acute and convalescent COVID-19. The cDNA or gDNA used as material had been derived from T cells, B-cell-depleted T cells, or PBMCs.

CDR1 and CDR2 from the germline V gene are MDHEN and SYDVKM. V lost 8 bases and J 1 base, leaving 17 bases between the germline ends. CDR3 length: 15 amino acids. Using immunoSEQ multiplex PCR, the repertoire was profiled, and TCRdb retains in-frame clones only, with some absent. This table holds 55,000 to 75,000 clones, about 80% found once. V is TRBV28 and J is TRBJ1-1, with a tentative D call TRBD1 (5 bases). The sample comprised peripheral blood. The clonotype was recovered from a man aged 60 to 75 with acute or convalescent COVID-19. The CDR3 bases are TGTGCCAGCTGGCCCGGGGGGATTGCGAACACTGAAGCTTTCTTT. Its translation is CASWPGGIANTEAFF.